There are many counts of the clone carrying this T cell receptor beta chain. TCR beta CDR3 regions were amplified from RNA transcripts. The study used the HTBI primer set for a first-round RT-PCR of the TCR CDR3. TCRdb called the multiplex PCR reads again in MiXCR, with one record for every CDR3 protein. The table lists fewer than 400,000 distinct CDR3 sequences, 25% of them singletons. Per the germline V gene, CDR1 is LGHDT and CDR2 is YNNKEL (reference sequence). The V and J ends lost 0 bases and 6 bases respectively, with 6 bases between them. This CDR3 contains 13 residues. The data originate from a study of T cells in Graves' hyperthyroidism and ophthalmopathy.

The sample comprised blood. The receptor comes from a man in his forties or fifties with Graves' hyperthyroidism. The V and J genes are TRBV3-1 and TRBJ1-5; no firm D call. CDR3 sequence reads: CASSQDIGQPQHF. Written as DNA, the CDR3 is TGTGCCAGCAGCCAAGATATCGGTCAGCCCCAGCATTTT.